The next 21 T cell receptor beta chains were all read from a single sample in a study of CD8 T cells in Susac syndrome. Reverse transcription used about 0.45 to 1 ug RNA and random hexamers. Each CDR3 protein is one row after TCRdb ran MiXCR on the immunoSEQ multiplex PCR reads. The table includes around 170,000 distinct CDR3 sequences, just under 95% detected once. Sequencing input: CD8+ T cells from PBMCs. These receptors were obtained from a human donor with Susac syndrome.

V and J are TRBV28 and TRBJ2-1; 13 nucleotides match TRBD2. In germline, CDR1 is MDHEN, CDR2 SYDVKM. The CDR3 has 16 amino acids. V gave up 5 bases and J gave up 6 bases; unmatched junction bases: 7. Written as DNA, the CDR3 is TGTGCCAGCAGTCCACTAGCGGGAGGGGTTCTCAATGAGCAGTTCTTC. Protein product: CASSPLAGGVLNEQFF.

The chain combines TRBV9 with TRBJ1-5; D unresolved. Germline CDR1 and CDR2: SGDLS and YYNGEE. The CDR3 runs 13 residues. V dropped 5 bases and J dropped 3 bases, with 9 bases sitting between them. The CDR3 nucleotides are TGTGCCAGCAGTTCGGGAACCAATCAGCCCCAGCATTTT. Protein sequence: CASSSGTNQPQHF.

This chain connects TRBV27 to TRBJ2-1; 8 positions agree with TRBD2. Trimming cost V 5 bases and J 2 bases; bases outside gene matches: 2. Germline CDR1 is MNHEY and CDR2 is SMNVEV (reference sequence). The CDR3 has 14 amino acids. The CDR3 region is CASSLGGAYNEQFF. CDR3 DNA sequence: TGTGCCAGCAGTCTCGGGGGGGCCTACAATGAGCAGTTCTTC.

This sequence joins TRBV5-1 and TRBJ1-2; D uncertain. V gave up 0 bases and J gave up 0 bases, with 6 bases separating them. The CDR3 has 14 residues. Germline assignment: CDR1 SGHRS and CDR2 YFSETQ. Here the CDR3 reads CASSLDQTNYGYTF. The CDR3 DNA sequence: TGCGCCAGCAGCTTGGACCAGACTAACTATGGCTACACCTTC.

V usage is TRBV12-3 or TRBV12-4 and J usage is TRBJ2-1, with 7 bases lining up with TRBD1. V shed 6 bases, J shed 15 bases, and the junction held 14 bases outside the gene matches. This CDR3 is built from 13 residues. The CDR3 bases are TGTGCCAGCAGCCTAGCTCCCGGGACAGTGACGTTCTTC. Residues: CASSLAPGTVTFF.

The J gene is TRBJ2-2, the V gene TRBV9; D is unclear. Germline CDR1 and CDR2: SGDLS and YYNGEE. The CDR3 is 15 amino acids. Trimming cost V 4 bases and J 0 bases, with 10 bases left between them. CDR3 DNA sequence: TGTGCCAGCAGCCAGCGCGGCCCGAACACCGGGGAGCTGTTTTTT. Its translation: CASSQRGPNTGELFF.

The rearrangement links TRBV24-1 to TRBJ2-1; D not resolved. The germline V gene has CDR1 KGHDR and CDR2 SFDVKD. The CDR3 consists of 12 residues. V was cut by 0 bases and J by 13 bases, with 9 bases left in between. CDR3 residues: CATSDLRAEQFF. Written as DNA, the CDR3 is TGTGCCACCAGTGATTTGCGGGCAGAACAGTTCTTC.

The chain combines TRBV9 with TRBJ2-1, with 7 bases matching TRBD1. Germline V gene lookup returns CDR1 SGDLS and CDR2 YYNGEE. This CDR3 comprises 16 residues. Losses at the gene ends were 3 bases for V and 8 bases for J; bases not matched to a gene: 14. CDR3 DNA sequence: TGTGCCAGCAGCGATCATATCTGGACAGGTACCGATGAGCAGTTCTTC. This codes for CASSDHIWTGTDEQFF.

The chain joins TRBV20-1 to TRBJ2-7, with 13 bases fitting TRBD2. Unmatched junction bases numbered 4, after V lost 4 bases and J lost 4 bases. There are 14 residues in the CDR3. CDR1 and CDR2 from the germline V gene are DFQATT and SNEGSKA (reference sequence). The CDR3 reads CSATQLAGGYEQYF. The DNA of the CDR3 is TGCAGTGCTACCCAACTAGCGGGGGGGTACGAGCAGTACTTC.

The J gene is TRBJ2-7, the V gene TRBV6-5; 8 bases fit TRBD1. This CDR3 is 13 amino acids long. Germline CDR1 MNHEY, CDR2 SVGAGI. V lost 5 bases to trimming and J lost 2 bases; unmatched junction nucleotides: 2. The CDR3: CASSVRGPYEQYF. The CDR3 nucleotides are TGTGCCAGCAGTGTCAGGGGGCCCTACGAGCAGTACTTC.

The chain is built from TRBV19 and TRBJ2-1; 8 bases map to TRBD2. The CDR3 is 15 amino acids. Germline assignment: CDR1 LNHDA and CDR2 SQIVND (reference sequence). The V and J ends lost 6 bases and 2 bases, in that order; junction bases with no gene match: 6. The CDR3 spells CASRVAGLAYNEQFF. CDR3 nucleotide sequence: TGTGCCAGTAGGGTAGCGGGGCTGGCCTACAATGAGCAGTTCTTC.

The CDR3 region has the DNA TGTGCCAGCAGCTTCAAGGACGGGCAGTACGAGCAGTACTTC. Residues: CASSFKDGQYEQYF. This rearrangement joins TRBV7-6 to TRBJ2-7; D unresolved. The V end lost 3 bases, the J end lost 4 bases, and 13 bases lay between the germline ends. The V gene's germline CDR1 is SGHVS and CDR2 FNYEAQ. The CDR3 sequence is 14 residues long.

V usage is TRBV7-3 and J usage is TRBJ2-5, with TRBD1 matching 8 bases. CDR3 length equals 14 residues. Trimming took 5 bases from V and 2 from J; bases not matched to a gene: 4. Germline loops: CDR1 SGHTA, CDR2 FQGTGA. The CDR3 DNA reads as TGTGCCAGCAGCCCGACAGGGGCGCAAGAGACCCAGTACTTC. This translates into CASSPTGAQETQYF.

The chain couples TRBV29-1 to TRBJ1-2; D call uncertain. Germline assignment: CDR1 SQVTM and CDR2 ANQGSEA. V shed 1 base and J shed 0 bases, with 9 bases lying between them. The CDR3 is 14 residues long. Here the CDR3 reads CSVEVGPTNYGYTF. For the CDR3, the DNA is TGCAGCGTTGAAGTCGGACCTACTAACTATGGCTACACCTTC.

The chain joins TRBV29-1 to TRBJ2-3; D possibly corresponds to TRBD1 (6 bases). The germline CDR1 and CDR2 sequences are SQVTM and ANQGSEA. CDR3 length equals 17 residues. V gave up 7 bases and J gave up 4 bases, with 27 bases separating them. As DNA, the CDR3 is TGCAGCGCCGAGGGATGGGGGCAGGGTGAAGGATCAGATACGCAGTATTTT. It codes for CSAEGWGQGEGSDTQYF.

Written as DNA, the CDR3 is TGTGCCAGCAGTTCCCCGGGACTAGCGGACTCCTACAATGAGCAGTTCTTC. Translation gives CASSSPGLADSYNEQFF. The chain uses TRBV12-3 or TRBV12-4 and TRBJ2-1, with 11 bases identical to TRBD2. CDR3 length equals 17 residues. V lost 4 bases, J lost 0 bases, and 5 bases stayed unmatched.

The chain has TRBV7-2 and TRBJ2-7; D is ambiguous. The CDR3 contains 14 residues. Trimming stripped 1 base from V and 2 bases from J, with 9 bases between. The germline V gene encodes CDR1 SGHTA and CDR2 FQGNSA. CDR3 residues: CASSLEFLAYEQYF. CDR3 coding DNA: TGTGCCAGCAGCTTAGAGTTTTTGGCCTACGAGCAGTACTTC.

The chain uses TRBV11-2 and TRBJ2-7; perhaps TRBD2 as D (6 bases). The V end was cut by 5 bases, the J end by 3 bases, with 14 bases between. The CDR3 length is 14 residues. Germline assignment: CDR1 SGHAT and CDR2 FQNNGV. The CDR3 DNA sequence: TGTGCCAGCAGCATCGTCGGGGGTTACTACGAGCAGTACTTC. Translation gives CASSIVGGYYEQYF.

The rearrangement links TRBV3-1 to TRBJ2-1; 14 bases are shared with TRBD2. V trimming: 2 bases; J trimming: 7 bases; junction bases outside the gene matches: 7. The CDR3 is 17 residues long. Germline V CDR1 and CDR2: LGHDT, YNNKEL (reference sequence). The chain's CDR3 is CASSQRLAGGLGNEQFF. CDR3 coding DNA: TGTGCCAGCAGCCAACGACTAGCGGGGGGGCTTGGGAATGAGCAGTTCTTC.

Only one count was recorded for this clonotype. The chain uses TRBV6-5 and TRBJ2-3; D is perhaps TRBD1 (5 bases). The germline CDR1 and CDR2 sequences are MNHEY and SVGAGI. With 2 bases removed from V and 3 bases from J, the gap between germline ends came to 9 bases. CDR3 size: 14 residues. The CDR3, as DNA: TGTGCCAGCAGTTACGCCAGGGTAACAGATACGCAGTATTTT. Protein product: CASSYARVTDTQYF.

This sequence joins TRBV30 and TRBJ1-1; TRBD1 might be the D (6 bases). The CDR3 covers 16 residues. The germline gives CDR1 GTSNPN, CDR2 SVGIG (reference sequence). Between the trimmed V and J ends, which lost 1 base and 1 base, there was a span of 16 bases. The CDR3 protein is CAWSAPGGAWNTEAFF. CDR3 bases: TGTGCCTGGAGTGCCCCTGGGGGGGCCTGGAACACTGAAGCTTTCTTT.